A selection of T cell receptor beta chains follows, all from one sample in a study of cytomegalovirus exposure and HLA in healthy donors. TCRdb's copy holds only in-frame clones and misses some; the assay was immunoSEQ multiplex PCR. The data contain fewer than 150,000 clones, over 60% of them singletons. Sequencing used PBMCs. The source of these receptors is a man between 40 and 49 years old in good health and CMV-seropositive. Both conserved end residues are part of each CDR3. D genes are given only for firm matches. A row's size may be missing; if present it is once, few, many or a size class.

J gene | D gene | V gene | clone size | CDR3 length | CDR3 DNA | CDR3 protein
TRBJ2-7 | NA | TRBV15 | NA | 16 | TGTGCCACCAGCAGTCCAAACAGGGTTAACTCCTACGAGCAGTACTTC | CATSSPNRVNSYEQYF
TRBJ1-5 | NA | TRBV21-1 | NA | 23 | TGTGCCAGCAGCGCCCCCTTTTGGGTAACCGGGACAGGGCGCGTGCTGAAAAGTCAGCCCCAGCATTTT | CASSAPFWVTGTGRVLKSQPQHF
TRBJ1-1 | TRBD1 | TRBV10-3 | NA | 14 | TGTGCCATCAGTTCCGGGACAGGAGACACTGAAGCTTTCTTT | CAISSGTGDTEAFF
TRBJ1-5 | TRBD1 | TRBV27 | NA | 16 | TGTGCCAGCAGTCCCGGGGACAGGGGGTCTAATCAGCCCCAGCATTTT | CASSPGDRGSNQPQHF
TRBJ2-7 | NA | TRBV19 | NA | 14 | TGTGCCAGTAGTATAGATCTACGACAGGCCGAGCAGTACTTC | CASSIDLRQAEQYF
TRBJ2-5 | NA | TRBV5-8 | NA | 14 | TGTGCCAGCAGCACCCGGGAAGGGTGGCAGACCCAGTACTTC | CASSTREGWQTQYF
TRBJ1-4 | TRBD1 | TRBV7-9 | NA | 15 | TGTGCCAGCAGTACCCCGGGACAGCTTAATGAAAAACTGTTTTTT | CASSTPGQLNEKLFF
TRBJ2-2 | NA | TRBV19 | once | 14 | TGTGCCACGATCTCACCCAGGGAGGACGGGGAGCTGTTTTTT | CATISPREDGELFF
TRBJ1-2 | NA | TRBV19 | NA | 17 | TGTGCCAGCAGTGGGGGACTTGGCCAGGGCACTAACTATGGCTACACCTTC | CASSGGLGQGTNYGYTF
TRBJ2-1 | TRBD1 | TRBV15 | NA | 13 | TGTGCCACCAGCATAAACAGGGGTAATGAGCAGTTCTTC | CATSINRGNEQFF
TRBJ2-6 | TRBD2 | TRBV10-1 | NA | 17 | TGCGCCAGCAGTGTTTATAGCGGGAGTTCTGGGGCCAACGTCCTGACTTTC | CASSVYSGSSGANVLTF
TRBJ2-7 | TRBD1 | TRBV19 | NA | 15 | TGTGCCAGTAGTGCCCCGGGACAGGGGGAATACGAGCAGTACTTC | CASSAPGQGEYEQYF
TRBJ1-1 | TRBD1 | TRBV29-1 | NA | 16 | TGCAGCGTTGATTACGGACAGGGGACAATGAACACTGAAGCTTTCTTT | CSVDYGQGTMNTEAFF
TRBJ1-2 | TRBD1 | TRBV18 | NA | 13 | TGTGCCAGCTCACCCCGGACAGGGTATGGCTACACCTTC | CASSPRTGYGYTF
TRBJ2-3 | NA | TRBV10-1 | NA | 16 | TGCGCCAGCAGTCCCCCGTCCTGTAACAGGCCCGATACGCAGTATTTT | CASSPPSCNRPDTQYF
TRBJ2-5 | TRBD2 | TRBV5-6 | NA | 15 | TGTGCCAGCAGCCAAGGGCGGGGGACTCAAGAGACCCAGTACTTC | CASSQGRGTQETQYF
TRBJ1-3 | NA | TRBV25-1 | NA | 14 | TGTGCCAGCAGTGAACTGACAGTTGGAAGCACCATATATTTT | CASSELTVGSTIYF
TRBJ2-6 | NA | TRBV4-3 | many | 18 | TGCGCCAGCAGCCAAGGTCAGGGACTCAGCTCTGGGGCCAACGTCCTGACTTTC | CASSQGQGLSSGANVLTF
TRBJ2-1 | NA | TRBV7-2 | once | 13 | TGTGCCAGCTGGGGGCGTAGTACGGATGAGCAGTTCTTC | CASWGRSTDEQFF
TRBJ1-1 | NA | TRBV19 | NA | 11 | TGCGCCAGTGACATGAACACTGAAGCTTTCTTT | CASDMNTEAFF
TRBJ2-5 | NA | TRBV7-9 | NA | 16 | TGTGCCAGCAGCCCCGGGTTAGGGCGGGACCAAGAGACCCAGTACTTC | CASSPGLGRDQETQYF
TRBJ2-1 | TRBD2 | TRBV4-3 | once | 19 | TGCGCCAGCAGCCAAGACTTTAGCGGGGGGCCCGCCTCTTACAATGAGCAGTTCTTC | CASSQDFSGGPASYNEQFF
TRBJ1-4 | NA | TRBV28 | NA | 17 | TGTGCCAGCAGTTCGGCCGGTGGCGGGGCAACTAATGAAAAACTGTTTTTT | CASSSAGGGATNEKLFF
TRBJ1-5 | NA | TRBV19 | NA | 18 | TGTGCCAGTAGTAGGAGGACAGCAGGTAGTTATAGCAATCAGCCCCAGCATTTT | CASSRRTAGSYSNQPQHF
TRBJ2-1 | TRBD2 | TRBV7-6 | NA | 17 | TGTGCCAGCAGCCCAATAGGCGGGCGGGGGGCAATCGATGAGCAGTTCTTC | CASSPIGGRGAIDEQFF
TRBJ1-4 | TRBD1 | TRBV29-1 | NA | 16 | TGCAGCGTGCCCAGGGACAGGGGGCTCGGTTTGGAAAAACTGTTTTTT | CSVPRDRGLGLEKLFF
TRBJ1-1 | NA | TRBV6-5 | NA | 15 | TGTGCCAGCAGCTCTGGGGAGGGCCCTTACACTGAAGCTTTCTTT | CASSSGEGPYTEAFF
TRBJ2-2 | NA | TRBV9 | NA | 14 | TGTGCCAGCAGCGTAGTTTCGGGGTTCGGGGAGCTGTTTTTT | CASSVVSGFGELFF
TRBJ2-3 | NA | TRBV4-1 | NA | 14 | TGCGCCAGCAGCCAAGACAGAAACACAGATACGCAGTATTTT | CASSQDRNTDTQYF
TRBJ1-5 | NA | TRBV5-6 | once | 16 | TGTGCCAGCAGCTTGGCAGGTAACACCGGCAATCAGCCCCAGCATTTT | CASSLAGNTGNQPQHF
TRBJ2-1 | NA | TRBV5-1 | NA | 12 | TGCGCCAGCAGCTTGCCCGGGAATGAGCAGTTCTTC | CASSLPGNEQFF
TRBJ1-2 | NA | TRBV7-9 | NA | 14 | TGTGCCAGCAGCTTAGGGGGGGGAAACTATGGCTACACCTTC | CASSLGGGNYGYTF
TRBJ1-2 | TRBD1 | TRBV7-2 | NA | 14 | TGTGCCAGCAGCTTAGCGAACAGGGGCTATGGCTACACCTTC | CASSLANRGYGYTF
TRBJ1-3 | NA | TRBV7-2 | NA | 14 | TGTGCCACCTCGGGAGGGCGCTCTGGAAACACCATATATTTT | CATSGGRSGNTIYF
TRBJ1-1 | TRBD1 | TRBV7-8 | NA | 16 | TGTGCCAGCAGCTTCACCCCGGACAGGGATGACACTGAAGCTTTCTTT | CASSFTPDRDDTEAFF
TRBJ2-7 | TRBD1 | TRBV5-1 | NA | 15 | TGCGCCAGCAGCAGGGGACAGCAAATCTCCTACGAGCAGTACTTC | CASSRGQQISYEQYF
TRBJ1-2 | NA | TRBV21-1 | NA | 10 | TGTCGGTGGAGGGTCTATGGCTACACCTTC | CRWRVYGYTF
TRBJ1-5 | TRBD1 | TRBV2 | NA | 15 | TGTGCCAGCAGTGAATCCAGGGGGAGCAATCAGCCCCAGCATTTT | CASSESRGSNQPQHF
TRBJ1-2 | TRBD1 | TRBV28 | NA | 11 | TGTGCCACTGGGACAGCTTATGGCTACACCTTC | CATGTAYGYTF
TRBJ2-1 | NA | TRBV7-2 | NA | 14 | TGTGCCAGCAGCTCCTTGACTTCTTACAATGAGCAGTTCTTC | CASSSLTSYNEQFF
TRBJ1-1 | NA | TRBV29-1 | NA | 13 | TGCAGCGTTGAAGATAACGGGAACACTGAAGCTTTCTTT | CSVEDNGNTEAFF
TRBJ2-1 | TRBD2 | TRBV4-3 | few | 16 | TGCGCCAGCAGCCAAGAGGGGGCGGGAGGTCGACATGAGCAGTTCTTC | CASSQEGAGGRHEQFF
TRBJ2-7 | TRBD1 | TRBV19 | NA | 15 | TGTGCCAGTAGTATGAGGGGACAGGTCCCCTACGAGCAGTACTTC | CASSMRGQVPYEQYF
TRBJ1-1 | NA | TRBV5-8 | NA | 15 | TGTGCCAGCAGCCTAAGCTGGAGGGGGAACACTGAAGCTTTCTTT | CASSLSWRGNTEAFF
TRBJ1-5 | NA | TRBV6-1 | NA | 14 | TGTGCCAGCAGTTCTGCGGTTAGCAATCAGCCCCAGCATTTT | CASSSAVSNQPQHF
TRBJ2-2 | NA | TRBV5-1 | NA | 16 | TGCGCCAGCAGCTCCCATCGGGACACATACACCGGGGAGCTGTTTTTT | CASSSHRDTYTGELFF
TRBJ2-1 | TRBD1 | TRBV20-1 | NA | 11 | TGCAGTGCAATACAGGGGATTGAGCAGTTCTTC | CSAIQGIEQFF
TRBJ2-1 | TRBD2 | TRBV5-5 | few | 15 | TGTGCCAGCAGCTTGTTGACTAGCGGGAACAATGAGCAGTTCTTC | CASSLLTSGNNEQFF
TRBJ1-1 | NA | TRBV6-6 | NA | 13 | TGTGCCAGCAGTTCGCAGGGCAACACTGAAGCTTTCTTT | CASSSQGNTEAFF
TRBJ2-5 | NA | TRBV9 | NA | 15 | TGTGCCAGCAGCGTAGCCGAGGGCTACAGTGGGACCCAGTACTTC | CASSVAEGYSGTQYF
TRBJ2-2 | TRBD2 | TRBV4-2 | NA | 15 | TGTGCCAGCAGCCTACCTAGCGGGAACACCGGGGAGCTGTTTTTT | CASSLPSGNTGELFF
TRBJ2-3 | TRBD2 | TRBV4-2 | NA | 19 | TGTGCCAGCAGCCAAGGGATGGGATTGACTAGCGGGACCACAGATACGCAGTATTTT | CASSQGMGLTSGTTDTQYF
TRBJ2-2 | NA | TRBV4-3 | NA | 15 | TGCGCCAGCAGGGAGGGTTGGGGGAACACCGGGGAGCTGTTTTTT | CASREGWGNTGELFF